This T cell receptor beta chain was recorded in a study of blood T cell repertoires in COVID-19. Study context: The United States, Italy and Spain supplied acute and convalescent COVID-19 samples. T cells, B-cell-depleted T cells, or PBMCs provided the cDNA or gDNA that served as material.

Methods used by the authors: Researchers report that nucleated cell counts were estimated from reference gene primer amplification. Assay used: immunoSEQ multiplex PCR; TCRdb lists only in-frame clones, some missing. V, J and clone size are those of that table, while D and trimming were read from the DNA. The data contain 200,000 to 300,000 clones, over 80% of them singletons. The J segment lost 4 bases and the V segment lost 4 bases, leaving 6 bases of the junction unmatched. The length of the CDR3 is 15 residues. Germline V CDR1 and CDR2: SGDLS, YYNGEE. J is TRBJ2-3 and V is TRBV9; 10 bases match TRBD2. The sequence was obtained from a human donor in a cohort sampled during active COVID-19. The specimen was peripheral blood. Here the CDR3 DNA reads TGTGCCAGCAGCTCATTAGCGGGGGGATCAGATACGCAGTATTTT. Encoded protein: CASSSLAGGSDTQYF.